This TCR beta chain is drawn from a study of blood T cell repertoires in COVID-19. In the study overall: The analysed material was cDNA or gDNA that came from T cells, B-cell-depleted T cells, or PBMCs.

In germline, CDR1 is MNHEY, CDR2 SMNVEV (reference sequence). Germline trimming cut 3 bases from V and 2 bases from J; bases unmatched to any gene: 3. The CDR3 runs 14 residues. Measured with immunoSEQ multiplex PCR; TCRdb has only the in-frame clones, and not every one. Counted here are a few hundred thousand clones, more than 85% occurring once; the ten biggest clones make up under 1.3%. Cohort 3 recovery required two negative PCRs, clearance, or symptom resolution. The V gene is TRBV27, the J gene TRBJ2-7; 8 bases agree with TRBD1. The sample was PBMCs or T cells enriched from blood (not recorded which). This receptor was identified in a woman in her twenties or thirties who had recovered from COVID-19. CDR3 coding DNA: TGTGCCAGCAGTTTGGTGACAGGGGCCTACGAGCAGTACTTC. Encoded protein: CASSLVTGAYEQYF.